This section outlines one TCR beta chain sequence together with its context. Antigen unknown. The sample is drawn from a study of cytomegalovirus exposure and HLA in healthy donors. Primers: 60 Vbeta forward and 13 Jbeta reverse. Sequencing was performed with immunoSEQ multiplex PCR; in TCRdb, only in-frame clones are kept and a portion is missing. The sample lists 120,000 or so clones, about 80% occurring once. Study-wide findings and caveats: An observed cluster of highly shared sequence variants was recorded as a likely sequencing artifact.

This CDR3 has 14 residues. Germline V gene lookup returns CDR1 SGHTA and CDR2 FQGNSA. Germline trimming cut 5 bases from V and 0 bases from J; bases unmatched to any gene: 2. Sequencing input: PBMCs. The chain links TRBV7-2 to TRBJ2-3, with 7 nucleotides matching TRBD1. This receptor was obtained from a female donor in good health and CMV-seropositive. CDR3 bases: TGTGCCAGCAGCCGGGACAGAAGCACAGATACGCAGTATTTT. Protein sequence: CASSRDRSTDTQYF.